These T cell receptor beta chains were read from a single sample in a study of blood T cell repertoires in COVID-19. The method was immunoSEQ multiplex PCR; TCRdb's version includes in-frame clones alone and lacks a portion of them. The repertoire holds 200,000 to 250,000 clones, with 65% to 90% as singletons. The sequenced material came from peripheral blood. Receptors were obtained from a woman aged 45-65 years with acute or convalescent COVID-19. The CDR3 runs from the conserved cysteine through the conserved F or W. A D gene is named only where the DNA matches it firmly.

16,TRBV11-2,-,TRBJ1-1,CASSLDSGDGNTEAFF
15,TRBV24-1,TRBD2,TRBJ2-5,CATSLGLAGGETQYF
13,TRBV6-5,TRBD1,TRBJ1-2,CASNRGQGNGYTF
13,TRBV6-1,-,TRBJ1-1,CASSEFGITEAFF
10,TRBV6-6,-,TRBJ2-7,CASSPREQYF
13,TRBV7-8,-,TRBJ1-4,CASSLDRNEKLFF
16,TRBV3-1/TRBV3-2,TRBD2,TRBJ2-7,CASSHTSGGSSYEQYF
16,TRBV4-1,-,TRBJ1-4,CASSQTRSPRGEKLFF
13,TRBV30,-,TRBJ1-2,CAWRTGEGYGYTF
14,TRBV7-2,-,TRBJ2-1,CASSPMNINNEQFF
15,TRBV6-1,-,TRBJ2-7,CASSEYHRSSYEQYF
14,TRBV30,-,TRBJ1-1,CAWRRRSVNTEAFF
12,TRBV14,-,TRBJ1-2,CASSHWGDGYTF
16,TRBV11-2,-,TRBJ2-1,CASSLGGGTVYNEQFF
20,TRBV19,-,TRBJ1-6,CASNKASNTGTSSYNSPLHF
15,TRBV9,-,TRBJ2-3,CASSPRGGDTDTQYF
16,TRBV10-3,TRBD2,TRBJ2-3,CAIKSGKAAGTDTQYF
15,TRBV18,-,TRBJ1-5,CASSPSGAGDQPQHF
14,TRBV20-1,-,TRBJ2-3,CSASRGGSTDTQYF
12,TRBV7-9,-,TRBJ1-1,CASSLSGLEAFF
14,TRBV7-2,-,TRBJ2-7,CASSLDSGYGEQYF
14,TRBV6-5,-,TRBJ2-7,CASSYNQGTDEQYF
14,TRBV6-4,-,TRBJ2-2,CASSELPSRGELFF
16,TRBV5-1,-,TRBJ1-1,CASSFGITVLIDEAFF
15,TRBV28,TRBD1,TRBJ1-1,CASSDTGGANTEAFF
14,TRBV5-1,-,TRBJ2-3,CASSLEGGKDTQYF
17,TRBV27,TRBD1,TRBJ2-7,CASSNGVTGTGSYEQYF
15,TRBV18,-,TRBJ2-7,CASSPPGLLMGEQYF
13,TRBV29-1,-,TRBJ2-7,CSVNHLSSYEQYF
15,TRBV27,-,TRBJ1-3,CASSQQDFSGNTIYF
15,TRBV6-5,-,TRBJ2-6,CASSPGTSGANVLTF
16,TRBV24-1,TRBD1,TRBJ2-5,CATSDPLGQKKETQYF
14,TRBV7-8,-,TRBJ1-5,CASSLGSGGQPQHF
16,TRBV19,-,TRBJ1-1,CASSIDLGELSTEAFF
15,TRBV5-1,-,TRBJ2-5,CASSLDLGFQETQYF
16,TRBV3-1/TRBV3-2,-,TRBJ2-3,CASSQRTGSSTDTQYF
14,TRBV5-6,-,TRBJ1-1,CASSLVWGLTEAFF
13,TRBV7-2,TRBD1,TRBJ2-5,CASSRTGEETQYF
13,TRBV6-5,-,TRBJ2-2,CARVRENTGELFF
16,TRBV3-1/TRBV3-2,-,TRBJ2-3,CASSQALAEGTDTQYF
14,TRBV7-9,-,TRBJ2-3,CASSLQGSTDTQYF
16,TRBV29-1,-,TRBJ2-7,CSVEDFLDKASYEQYF
16,TRBV2,-,TRBJ1-1,CASSDPRQIMNTEAFF
14,TRBV2,-,TRBJ2-2,CASRKQGNTGELFF
14,TRBV6-2/TRBV6-3,-,TRBJ2-5,CASSFGLGGETQYF
14,TRBV5-5,-,TRBJ2-7,CASSLLQGAYEQYF
15,TRBV7-8,TRBD2,TRBJ2-7,CASSLAPGLGYEQYF
17,TRBV27,-,TRBJ2-6,CASSRRQAHSGANVLTF